The subject of this entry is one T cell receptor beta chain. Sequencing used immunoSEQ multiplex PCR; TCRdb keeps in-frame clones, though not all of them. The sample yields about 110,000 clones, approximately 89% seen once. This entry is derived from a study of OX40 agonist ivuxolimab in advanced cancers. Overall study context: Of the patients, three showed partial responses, one with hepatocellular carcinoma and two with cutaneous melanoma.

This CDR3 has 15 amino acids. Germline V gives CDR1 KGHSH, CDR2 LQKENI. Losses at the gene ends were 3 bases for V and 6 bases for J; bases not matched to a gene: 1. The sample consisted of CD4+ or CD8+ T cells sorted from blood, taken in a trial of the OX40 agonist ivuxolimab. The chain links TRBV18 to TRBJ2-1; 14 nucleotides line up with TRBD2. This receptor was taken from an adult with an advanced solid tumor such as melanoma, head and neck, liver or kidney cancer. The CDR3 DNA reads as TGTGCCAGCTCACCGGGACTAGCGGGAGCCAATGAGCAGTTCTTC. It specifies CASSPGLAGANEQFF.